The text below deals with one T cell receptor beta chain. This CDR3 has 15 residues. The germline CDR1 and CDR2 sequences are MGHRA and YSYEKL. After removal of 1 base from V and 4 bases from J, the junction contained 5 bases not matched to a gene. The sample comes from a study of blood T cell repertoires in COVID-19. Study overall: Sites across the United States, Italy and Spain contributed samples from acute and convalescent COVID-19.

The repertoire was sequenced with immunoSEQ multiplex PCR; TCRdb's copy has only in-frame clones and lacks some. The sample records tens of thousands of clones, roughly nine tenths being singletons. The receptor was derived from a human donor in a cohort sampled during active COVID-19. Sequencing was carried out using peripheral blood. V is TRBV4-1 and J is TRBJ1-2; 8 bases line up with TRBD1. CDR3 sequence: CASSQGSTGGYGYTF. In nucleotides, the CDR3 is TGCGCCAGCAGCCAAGGGAGCACAGGGGGCTATGGCTACACCTTC.